Sequencing of this T cell receptor beta chain was carried out in a study of T cell repertoires in cytomegalovirus infection. About the research overall: Alongside well-studied HLA-B-restricted CMV epitopes, recently identified HLA-C-restricted CMV epitopes were also used. Study-level results: Ex vivo, HLA-C-restricted CMV-specific TCR beta clonotypes prevailed over the rest of the response.

TCRdb re-derived calls from the reads in MiXCR, one entry per CDR3 protein. The top ten hold around a sixth of the sample, which has about 700,000 distinct CDR3 sequences, around 35% seen once. Trimming removed 5 bases from V and 6 bases from J; junction bases left unmatched: 6. This CDR3 is 15 amino acids long. CDR1 MNHEY and CDR2 SVGAGI come from the germline V gene. This clonotype was detected only a few times. Its antigen is still unknown. The V call is TRBV6-5, the J call TRBJ1-4, with 10 bases that match TRBD1. The TCR sequence derives from a human donor in good health (CMV status not recorded). Some clones in this sample may be carry-over from other donors' samples. Sequencing was performed on cultured PBMCs, taken from culture after CMV antigen stimulation. CDR3 coding DNA: TGTGCCAGCAGTGCCGGGACAGGGGAGTATGAAAAACTGTTTTTT. Translation: CASSAGTGEYEKLFF.